This T cell receptor beta chain was captured by sequencing in a study of OX40 agonist ivuxolimab in advanced cancers. With regard to the full study: The costimulatory receptor OX40 (CD134) was targeted by ivuxolimab, a fully human IgG2 agonistic monoclonal antibody. Intravenous ivuxolimab was administered to patients every 2 weeks at six dose levels: 0.01, 0.1, 0.3, 1.5, 3 and 10 mg/kg. Of the approximately 50 dose-escalation patients, hepatocellular carcinoma was present in around 20, melanoma in some 15, renal cell carcinoma in 9 and head and neck cancer in 9. In the dose-escalation cohort, 75% to 85% of patients were male, and the mean age was 60 years with a range of roughly 23 to 79. Prior anti-PD-1, anti-PD-L1 or anti-CTLA-4 therapy was permitted, and about two fifths of dose-escalation patients had received checkpoint inhibitors. Partial responses occurred in three dose-escalation patients: two with cutaneous melanoma and one with hepatocellular carcinoma. The point of sequencing TCRbeta in the periphery was to test whether ivuxolimab changed TCR sequence diversity and drove clonal T-cell expansion. The paper covers the monotherapy dose-escalation part of the phase I ivuxolimab trial, which included N ≈ 57 patients.

Of note for this clone: It has no known antigen specificity. Per-nucleotide qualities are absent, and no much larger clonotype sits a single base away.

As encoded in the germline V gene, CDR1 is MDHEN while CDR2 is SYDVKM. V is reduced by 3 bases and J by 8 bases, leaving a spacing of 8 bases between them. The CDR3 holds 12 amino acids from the cysteine to the phenylalanine. Left in the record is the CDR3 DNA by itself, 36 bases read in frame from the first base. Patients with a history of autoimmune disease or receiving systemic immunosuppression were excluded from the trial. Peripheral blood for TCR sequencing was collected from all dose cohorts at baseline, on cycle 4 day 1, and on cycle 7 day 1. The samples were drawn from a first-in-human, open-label, multicenter phase I dose-escalation trial of ivuxolimab. The trial enrolled adults with locally advanced or metastatic head and neck squamous cell, hepatocellular, melanoma or renal cell carcinoma. Before TCR sequencing, CD4+ and CD8+ T cells were separately sorted from peripheral blood. Beyond this particular receptor, the publication reports: At doses of 0.1 to 3.0 mg/kg, clonal expansion of both CD4+ and CD8+ T cells in blood was seen between baseline and week 6. Which antigens the clonally expanded peripheral T cells were specific for was not determined. In the 0.1-3.0 mg/kg groups, partial responders were among the patients with the lowest normalized peripheral clonal expansion, particularly in CD8+ T cells. On average, CD8+ T cells showed more expanded clones than CD4+ T cells after ivuxolimab. Low levels of normalized T-cell clonal expansion were also shown by some nonresponding patients.

For sequencing of the TCRbeta CDR3 region, genomic DNA was extracted from the sorted cells. The immunoSEQ Assay was used for sequencing of TCRbeta CDR3 regions. The table comes from immuneACCESS by way of TCRdb, which keeps in-frame sequences with V and J called. Part of the clones is missing from these tables; in studies checked, under half for an unresolved V gene and the rest for unknown reasons. Within this sample are tens of thousands of clones, with 85% of them counted one time only. Roughly 0.9% of the sample comes from the top ten. The receptor comes from an adult with an advanced solid tumor such as melanoma, head and neck, liver or kidney cancer. This specimen was CD4+ or CD8+ T cells sorted from blood, taken in a trial of the OX40 agonist ivuxolimab. The chain was built from TRBV28 and TRBJ2-1; TRBD1 is possibly the D segment (6 matching bases). The nucleotide sequence reads TGTGCCAGCAGTTTGGGGGCCCATGAGCAGTTCTTC. Translated, it gives CASSLGAHEQFF.